This TCR beta chain was sequenced in a study of identical twins. Study-wide results and limits: Analyses of zero insertions could, in part, be confounded by invariant MAIT and iNKT cells. For out-of-frame alpha sequences shared by twins, low generation probability was in excess. The models systematically underestimated how much out-of-frame TCR alpha was shared in monozygotic twins.

TCRdb fed the 5' RACE reads into MiXCR, producing one record per CDR3 protein. In the table there are more than 1.5 million distinct CDR3 sequences, around 29% of which are singletons. About this clonotype itself: Its target is unknown.

All of the donors were Caucasians in good health. Losses at the gene ends were 3 bases for V and 1 base for J; bases not matched to a gene: 2. From germline, CDR1 is DFQATT and CDR2 SNEGSKA (reference sequence). The CDR3 has 13 residues. The V and J genes are TRBV20-1 and TRBJ1-2, with 7 bases fitting TRBD1. The sequence was obtained from a newborn girl in good health. The sample taken for sequencing was cord blood. CDR3 amino acids: CSARGQNNYGYTF. The CDR3, as DNA: TGCAGTGCTAGGGGACAGAATAACTATGGCTACACCTTC.